Below, 17 T cell receptor beta chains from the same sample are listed, as sequenced in a study of T cell repertoires in cytomegalovirus infection (dated by TCRdb to between 2018 and 2021). This sample's treatment or condition label indicates: in vitro stimulation with specific CMV peptide epitopes to enrich CMV-specific T cells. These TCRs are of unknown antigen specificity. The sequencer was an Illumina HiSeq 1500. TCRdb cleaned the public reads at Q25 with fastp, built clones with MiXCR and kept in-frame beta chains. Every CDR3 protein is listed once, alongside the most common genes and DNA of its rows. The sample profile shows about a million distinct CDR3 sequences; approximately 30% of them were found once. The ten largest clones add up to around an eighth of the sample. The sample here was cultured CD8+ T cells from PBMCs, taken from culture after CMV antigen stimulation. These receptors were taken from a human donor in good health (CMV status not recorded). Some clones in this sample may be carry-over from other donors' samples.

This clonotype was picked up many times. This chain joins TRBV7-6 and TRBJ1-5; 8 positions agree with TRBD1. The V gene's germline CDR1 is SGHVS and CDR2 FNYEAQ. J lost 3 bases, V lost 5 bases, and 9 bases had no gene match. The CDR3 totals 16 residues. In DNA, the CDR3 is TGTGCCAGCAGCCCAGGACAGGGTGGAGTCAATCAGCCCCAGCATTTT. It is translated as CASSPGQGGVNQPQHF.

This clonotype appeared once. The chain employs TRBV20-1 and TRBJ2-7; D tentatively reads TRBD1 or TRBD2 (5 bases each). V lost 8 bases, J lost 1 base, and 15 bases lay in between. Germline-derived CDR1 and CDR2 are DFQATT and SNEGSKA (reference sequence). The CDR3 spans 13 residues. The DNA for the CDR3 is TGCAGTACTGATTCCGGGGCATCCTACGAGCAGTACGTC. Protein product: CSTDSGASYEQYV.

This clonotype was detected only once. The gene calls are TRBV20-1 and TRBJ2-7; D may be TRBD2 (6 bases). V shed 1 base and J shed 0 bases, with 13 bases lying between them. Germline V lookup: CDR1 DFQATT, CDR2 SNEGSKA (reference sequence). CDR3 size: 15 residues. CDR3: CSARGGDSSSYEQYV. The CDR3 DNA reads as TGCAGTGCTAGAGGTGGGGACTCCAGCTCCTACGAGCAGTACGTC.

The chain combines TRBV20-1 with TRBJ1-5, with 8 bases lining up with TRBD1. V was pared by 2 bases and J by 0 bases, with 12 bases of the junction left unmatched. The germline gives CDR1 DFQATT, CDR2 SNEGSKA (reference sequence). The CDR3 is made up of 18 amino acids. CDR3 residues: CSARNPGGQAYSNQPQHF. CDR3 nucleotide sequence: TGCAGTGCTAGAAACCCAGGGGGACAGGCGTATAGCAATCAGCCCCAGCATTTT.

This clonotype was detected a few times. The rearrangement uses TRBV6-1 and TRBJ1-1; perhaps TRBD1 as D (6 bases). Between the trimmed V and J ends, which lost 6 bases and 3 bases, there was a span of 14 bases. Germline-derived CDR1 and CDR2 are MNHNS and SASEGT. The CDR3 runs to 14 residues. The CDR3 sequence is CASRSIGGHTEAFF. As DNA, the CDR3 is TGTGCCAGCAGATCCATAGGGGGGCACACTGAAGCTTTCTTT.

The chain links TRBV28 to TRBJ2-7; 7 bases are a match to TRBD1. Germline values: CDR1 MDHEN, CDR2 SYDVKM. CDR3 length: 14 amino acids. The V segment lost 4 bases and the J segment 3 bases; nucleotides outside the gene matches: 6. DNA of the CDR3: TGTGCCAGCAGTTATTACGGACAGGTCTACGAGCAGTACGTC. This encodes CASSYYGQVYEQYV.

With regard to this clonotype: One end of the junction varies from germline; a read error may be responsible. The rearrangement uses TRBV7-6 and TRBJ1-1; D is ambiguous. Germline V lookup: CDR1 SGHVS, CDR2 FNYEAQ. The CDR3 contains 11 residues. This chain's CDR3 is CVSSPVIEAFF. CDR3 nucleotides: TGTGTCAGCAGCCCCGTCATTGAAGCTTTCTTT. Full variable domain (remainder filled in from reference TRBV7-6 and TRBJ1-1): GAGVSQSPRYKVTKRGQDVALRCDPISGHVSLYWYRQALGQGPEFLTYFNYEAQQDKSGLPNDRFSAERPEGSISTLTIQRTEQRDSAMYRCVSSPVIEAFFGQGTRLTVV.

The CDR3 nucleotides read TGCAGCGTTATAGGGACAACCTACGAGCAGTACTTC. Translation gives CSVIGTTYEQYF. The J gene is TRBJ2-7, the V gene TRBV29-1; possibly TRBD1 for D (6 bases). The germline V gene encodes CDR1 SQVTM and CDR2 ANQGSEA. V gave up 5 bases and J gave up 2 bases, with 10 bases separating them. CDR3 length: 12 amino acids.

The V gene is TRBV7-9, the J gene TRBJ1-2; no clear D. V was clipped by 1 base and J by 0 bases, with 6 bases between them. The CDR3 has 14 residues. CDR1 SEHNR and CDR2 FQNEAQ come from the germline V gene (reference sequence). The chain's CDR3 is CASSLVYSNYGYTF. CDR3 coding DNA: TGTGCCAGCAGCTTAGTGTACTCTAACTATGGCTACACCTTC.

With respect to this clonotype: A much larger clone sits a single nucleotide away, making a read error possible. The rearrangement joins TRBV7-2 to TRBJ2-7, with 8 bases identical to TRBD1. Germline CDR1 SGHTA, CDR2 FQGNSA. This CDR3 has 14 amino acids. CDR3 DNA: TGTGCCAACAACCCTTTGGACAGGGTAGTAAGGAACGACTTC. Protein sequence: CANNPLDRVVRNDF.

This clonotype was detected only once. The chain links TRBV27 to TRBJ1-5; D unclear. Germline values: CDR1 MNHEY, CDR2 SMNVEV (reference sequence). The CDR3 covers 15 residues. Trimming stripped 1 base from V and 5 bases from J, with 12 bases between. CDR3 region: CASSLFFGFYQPQHF. The CDR3 DNA is TGTGCCAGCAGTTTATTCTTCGGGTTCTATCAGCCCCAGCATTTT.

As concerns this clonotype: A read error is possible here, since a much larger clone lies one base away. The gene calls are TRBV4-2 and TRBJ2-1; no firm D call. V was trimmed by 1 base and J by 2 bases, leaving 12 bases between them. The germline gives CDR1 LGHNA, CDR2 YNFKEQ. The CDR3 length is 16 residues. CDR3 sequence (DNA): TGTGCCAGCAGCCAAGCTCCCATCAATACCTACAATGAGCAGTTCTTC. Residues: CASSQAPINTYNEQFF.

In this sample, this clonotype turned up a few times. This sequence joins TRBV14 and TRBJ2-2; D uncertain. CDR3 length: 17 residues. V was clipped by 3 bases and J by 2 bases, with 16 bases between them. Per the germline V gene, CDR1 is SGHDN and CDR2 is FVKESK. The CDR3 spells CASSQYELGLNTGELFF. In DNA, the CDR3 is TGTGCCAGCAGCCAGTACGAATTGGGCCTTAACACCGGGGAGCTGTTTTTT.

The chain recombines TRBV27 with TRBJ1-5; D may be TRBD1 (5 bases). The germline CDR1 and CDR2 sequences are MNHEY and SMNVEV (reference sequence). The CDR3 is made up of 12 amino acids. The V end lost 4 bases, the J end lost 9 bases, and 10 bases lay between the germline ends. The DNA for the CDR3 is TGTGCCAGCAGTTCCGCAGGGTGGCCCCAGCATTTT. Translation: CASSSAGWPQHF.

The chain is built from TRBV6-1 and TRBJ1-1; D might be TRBD1 (6 bases). Trimming removed 8 bases from V and 5 bases from J, with 21 bases in between. The CDR3 runs to 15 residues. The germline gives CDR1 MNHNS, CDR2 SASEGT. The CDR3 loop reads CASYLSGQGLTEAFF. Written as DNA, the CDR3 is TGTGCCAGCTACCTTAGTGGGCAGGGGCTGACTGAAGCTTTCTTT.

This clonotype has a handful of counts. The J gene is TRBJ2-1, the V gene TRBV14, with TRBD2 matching over 14 bases. From germline, CDR1 is SGHDN and CDR2 FVKESK. The junction had 7 bases not matched to a gene; V was cut back by 3 bases and J by 0 bases. There are 19 residues in the CDR3. As DNA, the CDR3 is TGTGCCAGCAGCCAGAGGACTAGCGGGGGGCCTAGCTCCTACAATGAGCAGTTCTTC. It is translated as CASSQRTSGGPSSYNEQFF.

The chain is built from TRBV7-6 and TRBJ2-5; tentative D call: TRBD1 (5 bases). The CDR3 is made up of 14 amino acids. Trimming stripped 5 bases from V and 5 bases from J, with 15 bases between. Germline V gene sequence: CDR1 SGHVS, CDR2 FNYEAQ. CDR3 sequence reads: CASSMTRGAETQYF. The CDR3 nucleotides read TGTGCCAGCAGCATGACAAGGGGCGCGGAGACCCAGTACTTC.